This T cell receptor beta chain originates from a study of blood T cell repertoires in COVID-19. Looking at the study overall: The United States, Italy and Spain provided the acute and convalescent COVID-19 samples. PBMCs, B-cell-depleted T cells, or T cells provided the cDNA or gDNA that made up the material.

CDR3 length: 15 amino acids. The ends were cut back, 6 bases at V and 5 bases at J, with 20 bases in the middle. Germline-derived CDR1 and CDR2 are LNHDA and SQIVND (reference sequence). The protocol was immunoSEQ multiplex PCR, while the TCRdb copy is restricted to in-frame clones and leaves out a portion. The sample carries about 60,000 clones, around 89% recorded once. The chain is built from TRBV19 and TRBJ2-7, with D possibly matching TRBD1 (5 bases). This clonotype was obtained from a human donor with active COVID-19. The donor label of this sample is uncertain. Sequencing was done on a sample of peripheral blood. The CDR3 nucleotides read TGTGCCAGTAGCATGACAGCTTTTGCGAGAAACGAGCAGTACTTC. Amino acids: CASSMTAFARNEQYF.